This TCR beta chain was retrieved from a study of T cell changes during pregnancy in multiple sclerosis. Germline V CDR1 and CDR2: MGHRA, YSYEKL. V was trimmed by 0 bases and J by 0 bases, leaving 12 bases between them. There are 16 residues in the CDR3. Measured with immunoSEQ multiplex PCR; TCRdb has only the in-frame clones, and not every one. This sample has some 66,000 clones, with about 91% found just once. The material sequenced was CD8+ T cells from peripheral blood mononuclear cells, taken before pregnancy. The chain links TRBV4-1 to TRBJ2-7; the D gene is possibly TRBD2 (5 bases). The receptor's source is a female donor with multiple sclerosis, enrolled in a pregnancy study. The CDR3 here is CASSQDTGSSSYEQYF. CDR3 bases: TGCGCCAGCAGCCAAGACACGGGGTCGTCCTCCTACGAGCAGTACTTC.